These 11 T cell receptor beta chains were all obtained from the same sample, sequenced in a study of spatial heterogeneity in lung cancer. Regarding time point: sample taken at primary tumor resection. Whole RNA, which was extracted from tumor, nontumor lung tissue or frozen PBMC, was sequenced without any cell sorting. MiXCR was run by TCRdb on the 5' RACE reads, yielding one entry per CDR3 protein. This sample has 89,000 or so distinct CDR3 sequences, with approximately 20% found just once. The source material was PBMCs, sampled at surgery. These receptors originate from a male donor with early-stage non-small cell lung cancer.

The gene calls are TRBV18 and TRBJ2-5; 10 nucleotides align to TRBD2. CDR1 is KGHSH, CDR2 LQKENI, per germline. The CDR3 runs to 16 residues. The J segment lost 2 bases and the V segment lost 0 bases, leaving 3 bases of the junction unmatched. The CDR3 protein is CASSPPLAGAQETQYF. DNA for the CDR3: TGTGCCAGCTCACCACCGCTAGCGGGGGCTCAAGAGACCCAGTACTTC.

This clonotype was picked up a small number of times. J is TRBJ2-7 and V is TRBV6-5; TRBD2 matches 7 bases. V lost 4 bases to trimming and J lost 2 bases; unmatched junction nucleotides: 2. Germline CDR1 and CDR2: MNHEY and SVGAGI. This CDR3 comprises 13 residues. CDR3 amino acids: CASSSSGTYEQYF. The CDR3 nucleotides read TGTGCCAGCAGTTCAAGCGGGACCTACGAGCAGTACTTC.

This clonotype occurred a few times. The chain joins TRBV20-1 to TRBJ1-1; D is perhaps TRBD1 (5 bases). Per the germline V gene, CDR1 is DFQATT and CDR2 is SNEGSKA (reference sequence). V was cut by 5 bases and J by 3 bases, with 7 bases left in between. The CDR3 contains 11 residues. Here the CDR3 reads CSAAGHTEAFF. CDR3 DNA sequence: TGCAGTGCTGCAGGGCACACTGAAGCTTTCTTT.

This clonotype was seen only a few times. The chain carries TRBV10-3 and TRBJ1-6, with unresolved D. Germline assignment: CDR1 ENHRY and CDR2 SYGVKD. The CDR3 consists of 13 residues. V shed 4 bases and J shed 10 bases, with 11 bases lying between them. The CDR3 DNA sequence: TGTGCCATCAGTGTCGACCAGAGGTCACCCCTCCACTTT. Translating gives CAISVDQRSPLHF.

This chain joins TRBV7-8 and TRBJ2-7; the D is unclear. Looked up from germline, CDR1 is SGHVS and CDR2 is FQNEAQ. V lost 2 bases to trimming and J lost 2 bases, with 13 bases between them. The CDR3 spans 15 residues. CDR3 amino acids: CASSLRRVSPYEQYF. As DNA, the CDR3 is TGTGCCAGCAGCTTAAGAAGGGTTTCGCCCTACGAGCAGTACTTC.

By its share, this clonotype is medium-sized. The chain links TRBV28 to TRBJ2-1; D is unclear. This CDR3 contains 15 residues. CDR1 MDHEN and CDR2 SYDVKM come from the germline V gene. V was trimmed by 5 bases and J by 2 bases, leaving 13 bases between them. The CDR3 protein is CASSPLSEAYNEQFF. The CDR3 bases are TGTGCCAGCAGTCCACTCAGTGAGGCCTACAATGAGCAGTTCTTC.

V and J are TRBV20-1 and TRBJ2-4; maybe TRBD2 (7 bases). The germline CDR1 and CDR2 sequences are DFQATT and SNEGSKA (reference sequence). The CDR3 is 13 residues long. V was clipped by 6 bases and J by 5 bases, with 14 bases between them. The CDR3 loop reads CSALPGGENIQYF. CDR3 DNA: TGCAGTGCCCTACCGGGGGGCGAAAACATTCAGTACTTC.

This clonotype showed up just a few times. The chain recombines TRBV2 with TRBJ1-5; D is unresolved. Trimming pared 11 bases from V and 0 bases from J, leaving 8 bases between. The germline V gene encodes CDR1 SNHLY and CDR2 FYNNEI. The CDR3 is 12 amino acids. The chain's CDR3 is CAAGSSNQPQHF. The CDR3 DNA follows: TGTGCCGCGGGCAGTAGCAATCAGCCCCAGCATTTT.

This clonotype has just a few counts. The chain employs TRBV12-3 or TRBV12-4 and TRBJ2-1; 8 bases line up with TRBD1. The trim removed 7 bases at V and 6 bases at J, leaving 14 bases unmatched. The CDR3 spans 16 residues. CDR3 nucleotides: TGTGCCAGCAACCTTCAGGGGGCGAAGGGTCTCAATGAGCAGTTCTTC. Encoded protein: CASNLQGAKGLNEQFF.

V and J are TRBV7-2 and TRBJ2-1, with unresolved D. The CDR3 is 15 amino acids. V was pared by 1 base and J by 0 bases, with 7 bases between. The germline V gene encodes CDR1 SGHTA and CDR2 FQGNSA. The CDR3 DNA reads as TGTGCCAGCAGCTTAGATCCAAGCTCCTACAATGAGCAGTTCTTC. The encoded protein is CASSLDPSSYNEQFF.

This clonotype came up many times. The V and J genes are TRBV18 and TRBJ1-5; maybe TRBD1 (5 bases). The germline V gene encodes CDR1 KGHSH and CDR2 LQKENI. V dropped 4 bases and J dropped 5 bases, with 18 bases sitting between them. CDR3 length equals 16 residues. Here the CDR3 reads CASSQDGTLLDQPQHF. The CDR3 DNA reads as TGTGCCAGCTCACAGGACGGGACCCTTTTAGATCAGCCCCAGCATTTT.